The TCR beta chain described here comes from a study of T cell repertoires in cytomegalovirus infection. This clonotype was detected many times. Per the germline V gene, CDR1 is SGHAT and CDR2 is FQDESV (reference sequence). V lost 4 bases and J lost 7, with 14 bases in between. The CDR3 runs to 14 residues. TCRdb independently ran MiXCR on the reads; one entry per CDR3 protein. This table has around 180,000 distinct CDR3 sequences, roughly 19% appearing once. Sequenced input: PBMCs. This clonotype was obtained from a human donor in good health (CMV status not recorded). Some clones in this sample may be carry-over from other donors' samples. This rearrangement joins TRBV11-1 to TRBJ2-1; D is tentatively TRBD1 or TRBD2 (5 bases each). CDR3 nucleotide sequence: TGTGCCAGCAGCTGGGACGGGACCCGTAATGAGCAGTTCTTC. Encoded protein: CASSWDGTRNEQFF.